A selection of T cell receptor beta chains follows, all from one sample in a study of read filtering for tumor transcriptome and immune sequencing. TCRdb itself ran the reads through MiXCR, one entry per CDR3 protein. The sample records about 35,000 distinct CDR3 sequences, roughly an eighth being singletons. The specimen sequenced was a population of CD138-negative cells sorted from bone marrow. The receptor set was obtained from a donor older than 35 with multiple myeloma. Both conserved end residues are part of each CDR3. The D gene is left open where the match is weak. The size entry is marked missing in some rows and otherwise reads once, few, many or a size class.

V	D	J	size	DNA	CDR3
TRBV13	NA	TRBJ1-1	medium-sized	TGTGCCAGCAGCCCTGAGGGAATGAACACTGAAGCTTTCTTT	CASSPEGMNTEAFF
TRBV28	NA	TRBJ2-2	many	TGTGCCAGCAGTCCAGGGACCCAGGAGGTCGGGGAGCTGTTTTTT	CASSPGTQEVGELFF
TRBV6-1	NA	TRBJ1-2	NA	TGTGCCAGCAGTGAGGCCTGGGGCTACACCTTC	CASSEAWGYTF
TRBV18	TRBD1	TRBJ1-1	NA	TGTGCCAGCTCTCCCGGGACAGGGGGAATGTACACTGAAGCTTTCTTT	CASSPGTGGMYTEAFF
TRBV11-2	NA	TRBJ1-2	medium-sized	TGTGCCAGCAGCTTCCAGCCCAACTATGGCTACACCTTC	CASSFQPNYGYTF
TRBV15	TRBD1	TRBJ1-1	many	TGTGCCACCAGCAGAAGGACAGGGGGCACTGAAGCTTTCTTT	CATSRRTGGTEAFF
TRBV6-6	NA	TRBJ2-7	NA	TGTGCCAGCAGTCAGACTAGCTACGAGCAGTACTTC	CASSQTSYEQYF
TRBV2	NA	TRBJ1-1	many	TGTGCCAGCAGTTATATGAGGGCAAACACTGAAGCTTTCTTT	CASSYMRANTEAFF
TRBV12-3/TRBV12-4	TRBD1	TRBJ1-6	many	TGTGCCAGCAGTTTGACGCGACAGGGGGCTTCACCCCTCCACTTT	CASSLTRQGASPLHF
TRBV5-1	NA	TRBJ2-7	many	TGCGCCAGCAGCCATGGGGACTCCTACGAGCAGTACTTC	CASSHGDSYEQYF
TRBV6-5	TRBD1	TRBJ2-7	many	TGTGCCACGCAGGGGGACTCCTACGAGCAGTACTTC	CATQGDSYEQYF
TRBV29-1	TRBD2	TRBJ2-5	many	TGCAGCGTTGACGGGACTAGCGGGGGAAACCAAGAGACCCAGTACTTC	CSVDGTSGGNQETQYF
TRBV5-5	NA	TRBJ2-7	many	TGTGCCAGCAGCTTGGCGGGGGGCCTCTACGAGCAGTACTTC	CASSLAGGLYEQYF
TRBV7-3	NA	TRBJ2-3	many	TGTGCCAGCAGCTCCTTCGACCGACAGCCCAGACCCACAGATACGCAGTATTTT	CASSSFDRQPRPTDTQYF
TRBV20-1	NA	TRBJ1-2	many	TGCAGTGCTAGAGCCTCCTTAGTTGGGCATGGCTACACCTTC	CSARASLVGHGYTF
TRBV5-1	TRBD1	TRBJ1-2	many	TGCGCCAGCAGCCTGGGACAGGGAGGCTATGGCTACACCTTC	CASSLGQGGYGYTF
TRBV5-1	TRBD2	TRBJ2-1	medium-sized	TGCGCCAGCACGGTAGCGGGAGCCCAGGGCAATGAGCAGTTCTTC	CASTVAGAQGNEQFF
TRBV7-9	NA	TRBJ2-3	many	TGTGCCAGCAGCTTAACCGGTACTAGCACAGATACGCAGTATTTT	CASSLTGTSTDTQYF
TRBV7-7	NA	TRBJ2-1	many	TGTGCTAGCAGCTTGACCCATTACAATGAGCAGTTCTTC	CASSLTHYNEQFF
TRBV7-9	NA	TRBJ1-4	many	TGTGCCAGCAGCCCGGGCAGGGGCCGCGAAAAACTGTTTTTT	CASSPGRGREKLFF
TRBV20-1	NA	TRBJ2-5	many	TGCAGTGCTCCCAGGGGCTGGGGCCAAGAGACCCAGTACTTC	CSAPRGWGQETQYF
TRBV6-5	NA	TRBJ2-2	many	TGTGCCAGCAGTTACTCCCGGGGGCTCACCGGGGAGCTGTTTTTT	CASSYSRGLTGELFF
TRBV20-1	NA	TRBJ1-5	many	TGCAGTGCTAGAGCGGGGATACGCAATCAGCCCCAGCATTTT	CSARAGIRNQPQHF
TRBV7-6	NA	TRBJ2-2	many	TGTGCCAGCAGCGTTATGGCGGGTAGTAACACCGGGGAGCTGTTTTTT	CASSVMAGSNTGELFF
TRBV7-3	TRBD1	TRBJ2-5	NA	TGTGCCAGCAGCCCACTGGGACAGGGGGGAGAGACCCAGTACTTC	CASSPLGQGGETQYF
TRBV24-1	TRBD1	TRBJ2-3	many	TGTGCCACCTCCAAGGGACAGGGAATCACAGATACGCAGTATTTT	CATSKGQGITDTQYF
TRBV7-8	NA	TRBJ1-1	many	TGTGCCAGCAGCTTAGGCGGTTGGAGGGGGACTGAAGCTTTCTTT	CASSLGGWRGTEAFF
TRBV27	NA	TRBJ1-1	many	TGTGCCAGCAGTTTTTCTGGTGCCGACACTGAAGCTTTCTTT	CASSFSGADTEAFF
TRBV6-1	NA	TRBJ2-7	many	TGTGCCAGCAGTGAAGGGGGCTACGAGCAGTACTTC	CASSEGGYEQYF
TRBV12-3/TRBV12-4	NA	TRBJ1-5	many	TGTGCCAGCAGGGGCCGGGCCTATAGCAATCAGCCCCAGCATTTT	CASRGRAYSNQPQHF
TRBV18	TRBD1	TRBJ2-1	NA	TGTGCCAGCTCACCACACCCCGGGACAGACAATGAGCAGTTCTTC	CASSPHPGTDNEQFF
TRBV30	TRBD2	TRBJ2-7	many	TGTGCCTGGAGTGCTTTAGGACTAGCGGGGTTCGCTTACTACGAGCAGTACTTC	CAWSALGLAGFAYYEQYF
TRBV28	TRBD2	TRBJ2-7	many	TGTGCCAGCAGTCTGGCTAGCGGGAGTCGGTACGAGCAGTACTTC	CASSLASGSRYEQYF
TRBV3-1	TRBD2	TRBJ2-1	large	TGTGCCAGCAGCCCCCGAGCGGGAGCGGGGGGTGAGCAGTTCTTC	CASSPRAGAGGEQFF
TRBV10-3	TRBD1	TRBJ1-1	NA	TGTGCCATCAGTGGCGCAGGGGGCACTGAAGCTTTCTTT	CAISGAGGTEAFF
TRBV4-1	TRBD1	TRBJ2-2	NA	TGCACCAGCAGCCAAGGGCTGAGGACAGGGAACACCGGGGAGATGTTTTTT	CTSSQGLRTGNTGEMFF
TRBV4-1	NA	TRBJ2-7	many	TGCGCCAGCAGCCCCCGGGCTAGCGTAAACTACGAGCAGTACTTC	CASSPRASVNYEQYF
TRBV2	NA	TRBJ1-1	many	TGTGCCAGCAGTGAACATGGGGACACTGAAGCTTTCTTT	CASSEHGDTEAFF
TRBV6-5	TRBD1	TRBJ2-7	many	TGTGCCAGCAGTTATAGGACAGGGAACGAGCAGTACTTC	CASSYRTGNEQYF
TRBV7-6	NA	TRBJ1-1	many	TGTGCCAGCAGCTTAGCCGAGAACACTGAAGCTTTCTTT	CASSLAENTEAFF
TRBV12-3/TRBV12-4	TRBD2	TRBJ2-5	many	TGTGCCAGCAGTCCCCCGGGACTAGCTCGGGAGACCCAGTACTTC	CASSPPGLARETQYF
TRBV3-1	TRBD1	TRBJ1-6	many	TGTGCCAGCAGCCGCGGGACAGGGTTTCAACTGGGGAATTCACCCCTCCACTTT	CASSRGTGFQLGNSPLHF
TRBV7-9	NA	TRBJ1-1	NA	TGTGCCAGCAGCTTAGCGCGAGGGACCTCGTCAGGAGCTTTCTTT	CASSLARGTSSGAFF
TRBV29-1	NA	TRBJ2-7	many	TGCAGCGTTGAGGAAGTCGCCAGGGGATTTGGGGAGCAGTACTTC	CSVEEVARGFGEQYF
TRBV20-1	NA	TRBJ2-6	NA	TGCAGTGCTGTCCAAGTTGGGGCCAACGTCCTGACTTTC	CSAVQVGANVLTF
TRBV5-1	TRBD1	TRBJ1-2	NA	TGCGCCAGCAGCTCCGACCCTCCGGGACAGGGGAGCTATGGCTACACCTTC	CASSSDPPGQGSYGYTF
TRBV29-1	TRBD1	TRBJ1-3	many	TGCAGCGCCCAAGGGACAGTAGGAAACACCATATATTTT	CSAQGTVGNTIYF
TRBV6-6	TRBD1	TRBJ2-3	many	TGTGCCAGCAGACACAGGGGGAGCACAGATACGCAGTATTTT	CASRHRGSTDTQYF
TRBV5-1	TRBD2	TRBJ2-1	NA	TGCGCCAGCAGCCTACTGACTAGCGGGAGTCCCCACAATGAGCAGTTCTTC	CASSLLTSGSPHNEQFF
TRBV15	NA	TRBJ1-5	many	TGTGCCACCAGCAGAGAGGTCCCAGGGAATCAGCCCCAGCATTTT	CATSREVPGNQPQHF
TRBV7-9	NA	TRBJ2-7	NA	TGTGCCAGCAGCTTAGCTTGGGGGCATAGGGGCGACGAGCAGTACTTC	CASSLAWGHRGDEQYF
TRBV29-1	NA	TRBJ1-1	many	TGCAGCGAATCTAGGGGAGGTGGCACTGAAGCTTTCTTT	CSESRGGGTEAFF
TRBV6-5	TRBD1	TRBJ2-3	many	TGTGCCAGCAGTAATCCAGGACAGGGCACAGATACGCAGTATTTT	CASSNPGQGTDTQYF